The clone carrying this T cell receptor (beta chain) was counted ten times or more. The antigen remains unidentified. This CDR3 has 13 residues. Trimming stripped 9 bases from V and 3 bases from J, with 15 bases between. The method was immunoSEQ multiplex PCR; TCRdb's version includes in-frame clones alone and lacks a portion of them. Captured here are about 41,000 clones, none seen once; the top ten comprise roughly 6.4%. The sample comes from a study of T cells after posttransplantation cyclophosphamide. Study-level points and caveats: Blood and skin or GI T cell repertoires showed limited TRB overlap.

Sequencing was performed on PBMCs. The V and J genes are TRBV12-3 or TRBV12-4 and TRBJ2-7; D is perhaps TRBD2 (7 bases). This clonotype originated in a man aged 30 to 45 in good health and a related stem cell transplant donor. The CDR3 bases are TGTGCCAGTTTAGGGGGAGGGAGCTACGAGCAGTACTTC. This sequence encodes CASLGGGSYEQYF.